Listed below are T cell receptor beta chains from one sample, sequenced in a study of blood T cell repertoires in COVID-19. Only in-frame clones appear in the TCRdb table, and some are missing; sequencing was by immunoSEQ multiplex PCR. The sample yields about 320,000 clones, about 83% seen once. Source material: peripheral blood. These receptors all stem from a woman between 50 and 59 years old with acute or convalescent COVID-19. Both conserved end residues are part of each CDR3.

>TRBJ2-5|TRBV24-1
CATSDSGGGQKETQYF
>TRBJ2-3|TRBV10-3
CATGLAGPRGTDTQYF
>TRBJ2-7|TRBV2
CASKRRTYEQYF
>TRBJ1-2|TRBV28
CASSSGEYYGYTF
>TRBJ2-7|TRBV5-1
CASSLVVAGGSSYEQYF
>TRBJ1-5|TRBV4-2
CASSQDGGSNQPQHF
>TRBJ2-1|TRBV15
CATSRTSGSRNNEQFF
>TRBJ2-2|TRBV5-1
CASSSVPLPTGELFF
>TRBJ1-1|TRBV28
CASNLQPMNTEAFF
>TRBJ2-7|TRBV5-6
CASSLVGGNEQYF
>TRBJ1-2|TRBV27
CASSPTRGQGGYTF
>TRBJ1-1|TRBV28
CASRWGRGLGEAFF
>TRBJ2-2|TRBV19
CASSTPGTGNTGELFF
>TRBJ2-7|TRBV9
CASSVGGGRGSTYEQYF
>TRBJ2-5|TRBV18
CASSPPSQGAKTQYF
>TRBJ2-7|TRBV29-1
CSVGWGVDEQYF
>TRBJ2-3|TRBV28
CASSPGLAGDRTDTQYF
>TRBJ2-7|TRBV7-8
CASSLAGVGTARQGEQYF
>TRBJ1-2|TRBV29-1
CSVAPRGVPGNYGYTF
>TRBJ2-1|TRBV27
CASSLEGVSYNEQFF
>TRBJ1-1|TRBV11-2
CASSRGRGSRTEAFF
>TRBJ1-5|TRBV5-1
CASSLGGANQPQHF
>TRBJ2-7|TRBV7-8
CASSAWREVSYEQYF
>TRBJ1-1|TRBV5-1
CASSLGRIPGTEAFF
>TRBJ2-5|TRBV11-3
CASSLDLAGLRQETQYF
>TRBJ1-2|TRBV9
CASSEGSGYGYTF
>TRBJ2-1|TRBV4-3
CASSLGGGTSEDNEQFF
>TRBJ2-1|TRBV28
CASTDTGAGDEQFF
>TRBJ1-1|TRBV4-2
CASSQAGTANTEAFF
>TRBJ2-3|TRBV27
CASRSYNTDTQYF
>TRBJ1-5|TRBV30
CAWRAGQGYSNQPQHF
>TRBJ2-1|TRBV7-9
CASSLLRSSYNEQFF
>TRBJ2-3|TRBV18
CASSQGVGGTDTQYF
>TRBJ1-5|TRBV7-2
CASSTRTGNNQPQHF
>TRBJ2-7|TRBV28
CASSFLGQYEQYF
>TRBJ2-5|TRBV9
CASSVWVGGTQYF
>TRBJ1-5|TRBV20-1
CSARDSVRNQPQHF
>TRBJ1-1|TRBV6-5
CASSYQTGPGTEAFF
>TRBJ2-7|TRBV10-3
CAISEGSYEQYF
>TRBJ2-1|TRBV19
CASRTQLAGGNEQFF